This note documents a single T cell receptor beta chain sequence. Its target is unknown. The read terminates 3 residues ahead of where the CDR3 ends, so the germline J gene completes it. Unstimulated Tregs (CD4+CD25+CD127-) and CD4+CD25- non-Tregs were sorted from PBMCs. The CDR3 extends over 14 amino acids. Germline V gene data show CDR1 as LNHDA and CDR2 as SQIVND (reference sequence). V lost 4 bases to trimming and J lost 7 bases; unmatched junction nucleotides: 6. The data belong to a study of Tregs in tolerant kidney transplant recipients. Study context: Recipients received nonmyeloablative bone marrow transplants from related graft donors, with transient mixed chimerism. Study results and caveats: The small number of patients limits these findings pending further validation.

Clones were sequenced by immunoSEQ multiplex PCR, and TCRdb holds only the in-frame ones, with some missing. The repertoire table contains tens of thousands of clones. The TCR originated in a human donor who received a combined kidney and bone marrow transplant. The specimen comprised CD4+ T cells from blood, sampled before the transplant. The J gene is TRBJ1-5, the V gene TRBV19, with TRBD1 identical over 8 bases. The CDR3 DNA, read in part, is TGTGCCAGTAGTAAAGGACAGGGCGGACAGCCC. Protein sequence: CASSKGQGGQP. The whole CDR3 protein is CASSKGQGGQPQHF. The full variable domain, rest sourced from reference TRBV19 and TRBJ1-5, is DGGITQSPKYLFRKEGQNVTLSCEQNLNHDAMYWYRQDPGQGLRLIYYSQIVNDFQKGDIAEGYSVSREKKESFPLTVTSAQKNPTAFYLCASSKGQGGQPQHFGDGTRLSIL.